A selection of T cell receptor beta chains follows, all from one sample in a study of T cell responses to AZD1222 COVID-19 vaccine. Profiling relied on immunoSEQ multiplex PCR, and the TCRdb table lists in-frame clones only, not all of them. Here the sample spans about 150,000 clones, roughly 93% being singletons. The sample consisted of peripheral blood, taken on day 0 of AZD1222 vaccination. The receptors derive from an adult in good health. The CDR3 runs from the conserved cysteine through the conserved F or W. The order of the fields is CDR3 length, V gene, D gene, J gene, CDR3 protein, CDR3 DNA. D genes are given only for firm matches.

length: 13
V: TRBV4-1
D: .
J: TRBJ2-2
CDR3: CASSQVGTGELFF
DNA: TGCGCCAGCAGCCAAGTGGGGACCGGGGAGCTGTTTTTT

length: 10
V: TRBV2
D: .
J: TRBJ1-2
CDR3: CARRTDGYTF
DNA: TGTGCCAGGAGGACGGATGGCTACACCTTC

length: 13
V: TRBV3-1/TRBV3-2
D: TRBD1
J: TRBJ1-1
CDR3: CASSRGGRTEAFF
DNA: TGTGCCAGCAGCCGAGGGGGCAGGACTGAAGCTTTCTTT

length: 11
V: TRBV20-1
D: .
J: TRBJ1-3
CDR3: CSASPGNTIYF
DNA: TGCAGTGCTAGTCCTGGAAACACCATATATTTT

length: 15
V: TRBV5-5
D: TRBD1
J: TRBJ1-2
CDR3: CASSLAPGTGYGYTF
DNA: TGTGCCAGCAGCTTGGCCCCCGGGACAGGATATGGCTACACCTTC

length: 13
V: TRBV6-1
D: .
J: TRBJ2-2
CDR3: CASSEYGPGELFF
DNA: TGTGCCAGCAGTGAATACGGACCCGGGGAGCTGTTTTTT

length: 17
V: TRBV7-9
D: TRBD2
J: TRBJ2-2
CDR3: CASSTLPSGVDTGELFF
DNA: TGTGCCAGCAGCACACTACCTAGCGGGGTGGACACCGGGGAGCTGTTTTTT

length: 14
V: TRBV20-1
D: .
J: TRBJ2-7
CDR3: CSASGRELTYEQYF
DNA: TGCAGTGCTAGTGGGCGGGAACTTACCTACGAGCAGTACTTC

length: 13
V: TRBV29-1
D: TRBD2
J: TRBJ2-7
CDR3: CSVELAGYYEQYF
DNA: TGCAGCGTTGAACTAGCGGGATACTACGAGCAGTACTTC

length: 18
V: TRBV6-4
D: TRBD2
J: TRBJ2-2
CDR3: CASSAGTSGRAGGGELFF
DNA: TGTGCCAGCAGTGCCGGGACTAGCGGGAGGGCCGGCGGCGGGGAGCTGTTTTTT

length: 14
V: TRBV5-6
D: TRBD2
J: TRBJ2-7
CDR3: CASSLSGGTYEQYF
DNA: TGTGCCAGCAGCTTATCGGGAGGCACCTACGAGCAGTACTTC

length: 13
V: TRBV19
D: .
J: TRBJ1-5
CDR3: CASSIRYNQPQHF
DNA: TGTGCCAGTAGTATTCGATACAATCAGCCCCAGCATTTT

length: 16
V: TRBV5-1
D: TRBD2
J: TRBJ2-3
CDR3: CASSWIAGEGADTQYF
DNA: TGCGCCAGCAGCTGGATAGCGGGAGAGGGGGCAGATACGCAGTATTTT

length: 14
V: TRBV5-1
D: .
J: TRBJ1-4
CDR3: CASSLWGAEEKLFF
DNA: TGCGCCAGCAGCTTGTGGGGGGCAGAAGAAAAACTGTTTTTT

length: 14
V: TRBV3-1/TRBV3-2
D: .
J: TRBJ1-2
CDR3: CASSQGMGVGRYTF
DNA: TGTGCCAGCAGCCAAGGGATGGGAGTTGGTCGCTACACCTTC

length: 14
V: TRBV28
D: TRBD1
J: TRBJ1-1
CDR3: CASSRTGVLTEAFF
DNA: TGTGCCAGCAGTCGAACAGGGGTTCTCACTGAAGCTTTCTTT

length: 13
V: TRBV2
D: .
J: TRBJ1-4
CDR3: CASSVLQVAELFF
DNA: TGTGCCAGCAGTGTTCTACAGGTGGCGGAACTGTTTTTT